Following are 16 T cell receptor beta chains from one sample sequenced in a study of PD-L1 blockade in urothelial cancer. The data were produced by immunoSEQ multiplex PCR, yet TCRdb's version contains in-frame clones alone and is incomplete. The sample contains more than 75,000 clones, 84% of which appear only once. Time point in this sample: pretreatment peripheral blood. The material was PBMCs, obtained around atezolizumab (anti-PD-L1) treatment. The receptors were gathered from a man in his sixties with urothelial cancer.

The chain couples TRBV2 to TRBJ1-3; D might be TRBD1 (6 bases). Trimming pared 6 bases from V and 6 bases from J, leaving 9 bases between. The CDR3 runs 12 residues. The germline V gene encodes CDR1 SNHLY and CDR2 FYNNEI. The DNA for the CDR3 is TGTGCCAGCAGCGGGACAACAAACACCATATATTTT. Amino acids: CASSGTTNTIYF.

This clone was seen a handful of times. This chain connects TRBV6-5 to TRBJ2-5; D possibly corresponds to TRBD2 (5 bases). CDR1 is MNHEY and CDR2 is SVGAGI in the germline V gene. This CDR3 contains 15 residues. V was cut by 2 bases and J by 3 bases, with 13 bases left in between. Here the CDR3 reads CASSYNPSGKETQYF. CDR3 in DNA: TGTGCCAGCAGTTACAACCCCAGCGGAAAAGAGACCCAGTACTTC.

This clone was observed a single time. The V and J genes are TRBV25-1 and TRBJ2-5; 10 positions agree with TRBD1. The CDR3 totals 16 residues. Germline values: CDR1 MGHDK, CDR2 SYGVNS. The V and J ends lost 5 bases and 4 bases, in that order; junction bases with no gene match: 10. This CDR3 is CASSQTTGGMAETQYF. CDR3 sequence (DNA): TGTGCCAGCAGTCAAACGACAGGGGGCATGGCAGAGACCCAGTACTTC.

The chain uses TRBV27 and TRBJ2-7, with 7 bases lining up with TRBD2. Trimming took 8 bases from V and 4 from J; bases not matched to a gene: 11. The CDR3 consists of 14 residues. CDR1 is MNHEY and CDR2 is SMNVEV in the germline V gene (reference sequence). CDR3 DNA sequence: TGTGCCAGCCGACCGGGGGGTTCTAGGTACGAGCAGTACTTC. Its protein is CASRPGGSRYEQYF.

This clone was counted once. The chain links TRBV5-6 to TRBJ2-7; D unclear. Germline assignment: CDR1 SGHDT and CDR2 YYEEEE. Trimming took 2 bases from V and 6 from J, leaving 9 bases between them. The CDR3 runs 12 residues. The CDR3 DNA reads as TGTGCCAGCAGCTTATCAGGTCTCGAGCAGTACTTC. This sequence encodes CASSLSGLEQYF.

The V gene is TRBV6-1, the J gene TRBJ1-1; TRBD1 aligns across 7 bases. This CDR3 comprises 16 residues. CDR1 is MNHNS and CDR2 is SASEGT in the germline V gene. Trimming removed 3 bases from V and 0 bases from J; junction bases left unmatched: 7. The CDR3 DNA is TGTGCCAGCAGTGATGACAGGGTGGGCATGAACACTGAAGCTTTCTTT. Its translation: CASSDDRVGMNTEAFF.

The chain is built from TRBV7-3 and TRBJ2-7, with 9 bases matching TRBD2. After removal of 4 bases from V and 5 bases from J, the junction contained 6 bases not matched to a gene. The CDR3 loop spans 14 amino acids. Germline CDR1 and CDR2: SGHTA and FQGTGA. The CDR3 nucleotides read TGTGCCAGCAGCTCAATAGCGGGAGAGCACGAGCAGTACTTC. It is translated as CASSSIAGEHEQYF.

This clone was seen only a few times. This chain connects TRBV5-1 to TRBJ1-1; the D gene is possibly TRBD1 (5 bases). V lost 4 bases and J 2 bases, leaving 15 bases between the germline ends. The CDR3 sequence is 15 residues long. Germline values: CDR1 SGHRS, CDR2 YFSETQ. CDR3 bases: TGCGCCAGCAGCCCTGAAGGGGCGGCCAACACTGAAGCTTTCTTT. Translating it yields CASSPEGAANTEAFF.

The CDR3 loop reads CASSPLAVQSSYNEQFF. As DNA, the CDR3 is TGTGCCAGCAGCCCCTTAGCGGTCCAGAGCTCCTACAATGAGCAGTTCTTC. The V call is TRBV7-9, the J call TRBJ2-1; a weak D match, TRBD2 (6 bases). Germline CDR1 SEHNR, CDR2 FQNEAQ (reference sequence). Trimming left V 5 bases short and J 0 bases short, with 17 bases between. The CDR3 length is 17 residues. Using reference TRBV7-9 and TRBJ2-1 for the parts outside the CDR3, the full variable domain is DTGVSQNPRHKITKRGQNVTFRCDPISEHNRLYWYRQTLGQGPEFLTYFQNEAQLEKSRLLSDRFSAERPKGSFSTLEIQRTEQGDSAMYLCASSPLAVQSSYNEQFFGPGTRLTVL.

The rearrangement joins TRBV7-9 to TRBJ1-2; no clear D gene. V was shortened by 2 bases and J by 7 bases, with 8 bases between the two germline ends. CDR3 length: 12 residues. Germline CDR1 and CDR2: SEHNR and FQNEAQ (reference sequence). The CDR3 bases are TGTGCCAGCAGCTTATATCGGGTTGGCTACACCTTC. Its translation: CASSLYRVGYTF.

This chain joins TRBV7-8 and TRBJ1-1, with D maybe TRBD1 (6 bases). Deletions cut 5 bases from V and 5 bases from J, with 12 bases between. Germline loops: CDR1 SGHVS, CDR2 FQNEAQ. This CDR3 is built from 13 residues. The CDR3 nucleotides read TGTGCCAGCAGCCCCCAGGGGCGGACTGAAGCTTTCTTT. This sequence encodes CASSPQGRTEAFF.

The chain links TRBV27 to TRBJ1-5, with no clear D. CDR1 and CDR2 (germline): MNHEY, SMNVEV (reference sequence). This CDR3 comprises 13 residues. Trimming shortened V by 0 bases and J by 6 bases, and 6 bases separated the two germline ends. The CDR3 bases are TGTGCCAGCAGTTTATCACGAGTTCAGCCCCAGCATTTT. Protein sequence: CASSLSRVQPQHF.

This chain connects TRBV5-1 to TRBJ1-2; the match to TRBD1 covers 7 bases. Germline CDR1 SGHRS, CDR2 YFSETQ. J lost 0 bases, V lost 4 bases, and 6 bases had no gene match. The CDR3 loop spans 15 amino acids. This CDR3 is CASSTGQEANYGYTF. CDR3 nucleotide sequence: TGCGCCAGCAGCACCGGACAGGAAGCTAACTATGGCTACACCTTC.

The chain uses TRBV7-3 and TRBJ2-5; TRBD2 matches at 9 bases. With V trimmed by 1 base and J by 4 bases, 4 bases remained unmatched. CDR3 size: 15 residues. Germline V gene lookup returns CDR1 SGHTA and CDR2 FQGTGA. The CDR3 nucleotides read TGTGCCAGCAGCTTAAGCGGGGGGGCGGTAGAGACCCAGTACTTC. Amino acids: CASSLSGGAVETQYF.

Here the CDR3 reads CASSPRRTGDYTF. Written as DNA, the CDR3 is TGTGCCAGCTCACCAAGAAGGACAGGGGACTACACCTTC. The chain carries TRBV18 and TRBJ1-2; 9 bases map to TRBD1. This CDR3 contains 13 residues. With 2 bases clipped from V and 10 bases from J, the junction kept 5 bases outside the gene matches. Germline CDR1 and CDR2: KGHSH and LQKENI.

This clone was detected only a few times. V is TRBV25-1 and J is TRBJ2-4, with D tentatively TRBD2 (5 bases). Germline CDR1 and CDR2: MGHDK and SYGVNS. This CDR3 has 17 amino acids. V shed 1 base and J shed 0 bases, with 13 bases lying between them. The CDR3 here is CASSEFSDDLAKNIQYF. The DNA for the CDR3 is TGTGCCAGCAGTGAATTTAGCGACGACCTAGCCAAAAACATTCAGTACTTC. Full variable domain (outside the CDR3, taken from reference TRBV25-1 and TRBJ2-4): EADIYQTPRYLVIGTGKKITLECSQTMGHDKMYWYQQDPGMELHLIHYSYGVNSTEKGDLSSESTVSRIRTEHFPLTLESARPSHTSQYLCASSEFSDDLAKNIQYFGAGTRLSVL.